The T cell receptor beta chain described here comes from a study of cytomegalovirus exposure and HLA in healthy donors. The donors were part of the validation cohort of 95 to 150 subjects. That cohort was separate from the first cohort, which comprised 670 or so subjects. To note about this clone: Its antigen is still unknown.

Study outcomes and limitations: There were 150 to 200 TCR beta chains listed as cytomegalovirus-associated.

CDR1 SGHRS and CDR2 YFSETQ come from the germline V gene. There are 13 residues in the CDR3. V gave up 6 bases and J gave up 8 bases; unmatched junction bases: 10. Libraries were prepared by immunoSEQ multiplex PCR; TCRdb keeps only in-frame clonotypes and omits some of them. The table lists approximately 54,000 clones, approximately 89% of them singletons, with roughly 8% in the top ten. The chain is built from TRBV5-1 and TRBJ1-2, with 7 nucleotides matching TRBD1. Sample: PBMCs. The TCR comes from a woman in her late teens or twenties in good health and CMV-seropositive. The CDR3 DNA follows: TGCGCCAGCAACAGAGACAGGGAACAAGGCTACACCTTC. Amino acid sequence: CASNRDREQGYTF. Based on the CDR3 plus reference TRBV5-1 and TRBJ1-2, the full variable domain is KAGVTQTPRYLIKTRGQQVTLSCSPISGHRSVSWYQQTPGQGLQFLFEYFSETQRNKGNFPGRFSGRQFSNSRSEMNVSTLELGDSALYLCASNRDREQGYTFGSGTRLTVV.